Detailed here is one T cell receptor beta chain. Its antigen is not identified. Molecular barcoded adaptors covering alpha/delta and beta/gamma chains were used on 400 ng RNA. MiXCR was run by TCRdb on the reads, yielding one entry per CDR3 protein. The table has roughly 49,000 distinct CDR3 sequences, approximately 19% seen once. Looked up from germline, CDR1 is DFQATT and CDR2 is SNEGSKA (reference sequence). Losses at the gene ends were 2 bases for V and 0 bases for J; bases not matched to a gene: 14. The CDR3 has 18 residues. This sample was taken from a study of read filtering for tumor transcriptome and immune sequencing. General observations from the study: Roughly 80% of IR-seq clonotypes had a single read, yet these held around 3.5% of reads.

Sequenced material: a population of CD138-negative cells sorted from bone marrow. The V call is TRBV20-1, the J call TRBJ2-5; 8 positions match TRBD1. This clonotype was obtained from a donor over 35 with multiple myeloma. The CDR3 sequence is CSARNAKDRGPYQETQYF. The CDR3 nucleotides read TGCAGTGCTAGAAACGCGAAAGACAGGGGACCGTACCAAGAGACCCAGTACTTC.